These 30 T cell receptor beta chains were all obtained from the same sample, sequenced in a study of CD4 T cells in relation to SARS-CoV-2 and coronaviruses. Unexposed donor CD4+ T cells date from about 2011-2018, before the COVID-19 pandemic. The repertoire was sequenced with immunoSEQ multiplex PCR; TCRdb's copy has only in-frame clones and lacks some. The data hold about 70,000 clones, with about 90% observed a single time. The specimen was memory CD4+ T cells from PBMCs. The receptors originated from a human donor in good health.

In DNA, the CDR3 is TGTGCCAGCAGCGCCAGTGGGCGACTCCGGGGCGATGAGCAGTTCTTC. As protein: CASSASGRLRGDEQFF. This chain uses TRBV2 with TRBJ2-1; D may match TRBD1 or TRBD2 (5 bases each). Germline V gene sequence: CDR1 SNHLY, CDR2 FYNNEI. The length of the CDR3 is 16 residues. Trimming pared 6 bases from V and 8 bases from J, leaving 23 bases between.

The chain employs TRBV11-2 and TRBJ2-3, with TRBD2 as a possible D gene (5 bases). CDR3 length: 14 amino acids. Germline assignment: CDR1 SGHAT and CDR2 FQNNGV. Trimming took 2 bases from V and 4 from J, leaving 10 bases between them. The CDR3 region has the DNA TGTGCCAGCAGCTTAATCCGGGGTTCAGATACGCAGTATTTT. Protein sequence: CASSLIRGSDTQYF.

The CDR3 sequence: CATSSLTGVTNEKLFF. The CDR3 DNA is TGTGCCACCAGCAGTTTAACAGGGGTGACTAATGAAAAACTGTTTTTT. The chain uses TRBV15 and TRBJ1-4, with 7 bases identical to TRBD1. Germline loops: CDR1 LNHNV, CDR2 YYDKDF (reference sequence). J lost 2 bases, V lost 3 bases, and 6 bases had no gene match. CDR3 size: 16 residues. The full variable domain, rest sourced from reference TRBV15 and TRBJ1-4, is DAMVIQNPRYQVTQFGKPVTLSCSQTLNHNVMYWYQQKSSQAPKLLFHYYDKDFNNEADTPDNFQSRRPNTSFCFLDIRSPGLGDTAMYLCATSSLTGVTNEKLFFGSGTQLSVL.

A few counts support this clone. This chain joins TRBV9 and TRBJ2-3, with a possible D match to TRBD2 (5 bases). The CDR3 sequence is 16 residues long. Trimming left V 4 bases short and J 0 bases short, with 15 bases between. Looked up from germline, CDR1 is SGDLS and CDR2 is YYNGEE. For the CDR3, the DNA is TGTGCCAGCAGCCCCCTTTTTAGCGCGAGCACAGATACGCAGTATTTT. The encoded protein is CASSPLFSASTDTQYF.

Here the CDR3 DNA reads TGTGCCAGCAGCTTAGCAGGCGCCGCCGAAGCTTTCTTT. This sequence encodes CASSLAGAAEAFF. The gene calls are TRBV7-8 and TRBJ1-1; D gene uncertain. Between the trimmed V and J ends, which lost 0 bases and 8 bases, there was a span of 10 bases. In germline, CDR1 is SGHVS, CDR2 FQNEAQ. The CDR3 loop spans 13 amino acids.

The chain is built from TRBV12-3 or TRBV12-4 and TRBJ1-2; D gene uncertain. This CDR3 is 10 amino acids long. Trimming took off 3 bases at V and 8 bases at J, with 4 bases between the two ends. CDR3: CASSLRGYTF. In nucleotides, the CDR3 is TGTGCCAGCAGTTTGCGGGGCTACACCTTC.

The chain links TRBV10-1 to TRBJ1-6; no firm D call. The CDR3 spans 14 residues. V gave up 4 bases and J gave up 7 bases, with 11 bases separating them. The V gene's germline CDR1 is WNHNN and CDR2 SYGVQD (reference sequence). The CDR3, as DNA: TGCGCCAGCAGTGTAGCCCCGCCAAATTCACCCCTCCACTTT. This translates into CASSVAPPNSPLHF.

This clone was seen only a few times. The chain recombines TRBV3-1 (or the pseudogene TRBV3-2) with TRBJ1-6; D is undetermined. The CDR3 length is 16 residues. V lost 9 bases to trimming and J lost 0 bases, with 15 bases between them. Germline V gene lookup returns CDR1 LGHDT and CDR2 YNNKEL (reference sequence). The CDR3 nucleotides read TGTGCCAGTCGACGGACGGGTAGCTCCTATAATTCACCCCTCCACTTT. This translates into CASRRTGSSYNSPLHF.

A few counts support this clone. The conserved phenylalanine or tryptophan normally closing the CDR3 is absent here, so this likely arose from a read error. The DNA is omitted, as the CDR3 cannot be located on it reliably, and the CDR3 follows TCRdb's listing. J is TRBJ1-5 and V is TRBV7-9. The germline V gene encodes CDR1 SEHNR and CDR2 FQNEAQ (reference sequence). The CDR3 extends over 9 residues, inclusive of both ends. CDR3 sequence reads: CASSSATRR.

CDR3: CASSSGGPGSYEQYF. The CDR3, as DNA: TGCGCCAGCAGCTCGGGAGGGCCGGGCTCCTACGAGCAGTACTTC. The chain is built from TRBV5-1 and TRBJ2-7; TRBD2 matches at 8 bases. V was clipped by 3 bases and J by 0 bases; unmatched bases: 5. Germline values: CDR1 SGHRS, CDR2 YFSETQ. The CDR3 extends over 15 amino acids.

This clone has more than one count but fewer than ten. The chain recombines TRBV7-8 with TRBJ2-7; TRBD1 or TRBD2 may be the D gene (5 bases each). V was cut by 5 bases and J by 3 bases, with 14 bases left in between. The CDR3 totals 14 residues. Looked up from germline, CDR1 is SGHVS and CDR2 is FQNEAQ. CDR3 sequence (DNA): TGTGCCAGCAGCACCTCGGGACGAAACTACGAGCAGTACTTC. It translates to CASSTSGRNYEQYF.

The chain has TRBV7-3 and TRBJ2-1, with 9 bases that match TRBD2. The germline CDR1 and CDR2 sequences are SGHTA and FQGTGA. V lost 4 bases and J lost 8; bases outside the gene matches: 9. The CDR3 consists of 15 residues. This CDR3 reads CASSYSSGASDEQFF. CDR3 DNA: TGTGCCAGCAGCTACTCTAGCGGGGCGAGCGATGAGCAGTTCTTC. Full variable domain (outside the CDR3, taken from reference TRBV7-3 and TRBJ2-1): GAGVSQTPSNKVTEKGKYVELRCDPISGHTALYWYRQSLGQGPEFLIYFQGTGAADDSGLPNDRFFAVRPEGSVSTLKIQRTERGDSAVYLCASSYSSGASDEQFFGPGTRLTVL.

V and J are TRBV7-9 and TRBJ1-2, with D hard to call. V shed 1 base and J shed 4 bases, with 13 bases lying between them. CDR3 length: 15 amino acids. Germline lookup yields CDR1 SEHNR and CDR2 FQNEAQ (reference sequence). The CDR3 here is CASSLGGALGYGYTF. Written as DNA, the CDR3 is TGTGCCAGCAGCTTAGGGGGTGCCCTCGGCTATGGCTACACCTTC.

This rearrangement joins TRBV7-3 to TRBJ2-3, with TRBD2 identical over 8 bases. V was pared by 4 bases and J by 0 bases, with 3 bases of the junction left unmatched. The CDR3 is 15 residues long. Germline-derived CDR1 and CDR2 are SGHTA and FQGTGA. The CDR3, as DNA: TGTGCCAGCAGCTCGGGACTAGTAAGCACAGATACGCAGTATTTT. As protein: CASSSGLVSTDTQYF.

This clone was recorded a few times. The V call is TRBV27, the J call TRBJ1-6; no firm D call. This CDR3 comprises 16 residues. CDR1 is MNHEY and CDR2 is SMNVEV in the germline V gene (reference sequence). V gave up 4 bases and J gave up 10 bases, with 20 bases separating them. Written as DNA, the CDR3 is TGTGCCAGCAGTTCGTATCCCCGGGTCTCTGGGTCACCCCTCCACTTT. Translated, it gives CASSSYPRVSGSPLHF.

This chain links TRBV10-2 with TRBJ1-2; 8 nucleotides align to TRBD1. The V segment lost 5 bases and the J segment 11 bases; nucleotides outside the gene matches: 16. The germline gives CDR1 WSHSY, CDR2 SAAADI. The length of the CDR3 is 15 residues. The CDR3 nucleotides are TGCGCCAGCAGTCCCCTGGGGACAGGTACCACGGGGTACACCTTC. This codes for CASSPLGTGTTGYTF.

J is TRBJ2-3 and V is TRBV2; D gene uncertain. The V gene's germline CDR1 is SNHLY and CDR2 FYNNEI. With 2 bases removed from V and 4 bases from J, the gap between germline ends came to 7 bases. The CDR3 has 13 amino acids. CDR3 loop: CASSELMADTQYF. CDR3 in DNA: TGTGCCAGCAGTGAATTGATGGCAGATACGCAGTATTTT.

The V and J genes are TRBV30 and TRBJ2-1; 12 nucleotides line up with TRBD2. V was clipped by 2 bases and J by 8 bases; unmatched bases: 7. This CDR3 spans 15 amino acids. Per the germline V gene, CDR1 is GTSNPN and CDR2 is SVGIG (reference sequence). CDR3 amino acids: CAWSLRLAGVYEQFF. CDR3 coding DNA: TGTGCCTGGAGTCTAAGACTAGCGGGAGTCTATGAGCAGTTCTTC.

This clone came up a few times. CDR3: CASSDQRGGRETQYF. In DNA form, the CDR3 reads TGTGCCAGCAGTGACCAGCGGGGGGGCCGGGAGACCCAGTACTTC. This chain links TRBV6-1 with TRBJ2-5; 10 bases align to TRBD2. V shed 3 bases, J shed 5 bases, and the junction held 6 bases outside the gene matches. The germline gives CDR1 MNHNS, CDR2 SASEGT. The CDR3 runs 15 residues.

This clone occurred once. The rearrangement uses TRBV4-2 and TRBJ2-7; 9 positions match TRBD2. Trimming removed 2 bases from V and 0 bases from J; junction bases left unmatched: 5. The CDR3 totals 16 residues. CDR1 is LGHNA and CDR2 is YNFKEQ in the germline V gene. The CDR3 sequence: CASSQQTSGNSYEQYF. The CDR3 DNA is TGTGCCAGCAGCCAACAGACTAGCGGAAACTCCTACGAGCAGTACTTC.

The V gene is TRBV28, the J gene TRBJ1-2, with D maybe TRBD1 (5 bases). This CDR3 region has 13 residues. The V gene's germline CDR1 is MDHEN and CDR2 SYDVKM. Trimming removed 5 bases at V and 1 base at J, with 8 bases between. The CDR3 is CASSIGVNYGYTF. As DNA, the CDR3 is TGTGCCAGCAGTATAGGGGTTAACTATGGCTACACCTTC.

This clone appeared once. The rearrangement joins TRBV18 to TRBJ2-5, with TRBD1 matching 9 bases. Trimming cost V 0 bases and J 0 bases; bases outside gene matches: 2. The V gene's germline CDR1 is KGHSH and CDR2 LQKENI. The CDR3 has 16 amino acids. CDR3 amino acids: CASSPPGTGNQETQYF. The CDR3 nucleotides read TGTGCCAGCTCACCACCCGGGACAGGGAACCAAGAGACCCAGTACTTC.

The chain links TRBV6-5 to TRBJ2-7, with D maybe TRBD1 (6 bases). This CDR3 has 14 residues. V was cut by 7 bases and J by 2 bases, with 15 bases left in between. The germline gives CDR1 MNHEY, CDR2 SVGAGI. The CDR3 sequence: CASNSLTGTYEQYF. CDR3 sequence (DNA): TGTGCCAGCAATTCATTAACAGGGACCTACGAGCAGTACTTC.

The chain has TRBV7-2 and TRBJ1-6, with no clear D. This CDR3 spans 16 amino acids. The V gene lost 2 bases and the J gene lost 1 base, with 9 bases spanning the gap. The germline gives CDR1 SGHTA, CDR2 FQGNSA. The CDR3 DNA follows: TGTGCCAGCAGCTTAAGCAGTACATCCTATAATTCACCCCTCCACTTT. It yields the protein CASSLSSTSYNSPLHF. Looking up the rest from reference TRBV7-2 and TRBJ1-6 gives the full variable domain: GAGVSQSPSNKVTEKGKDVELRCDPISGHTALYWYRQSLGQGLEFLIYFQGNSAPDKSGLPSDRFSAERTGGSVSTLTIQRTQQEDSAVYLCASSLSSTSYNSPLHFGNGTRLTVT.

The chain recombines TRBV6-2 or TRBV6-3 with TRBJ2-1; TRBD2 matches at 12 bases. The CDR3 loop spans 18 amino acids. Germline loops: CDR1 MNHEY, CDR2 SVGEGT. Trimming removed 6 bases from V and 0 bases from J; junction bases left unmatched: 9. The DNA for the CDR3 is TGTGCCAGCAGCGAAACTAGCGGGGGGACGAGCTCCTACAATGAGCAGTTCTTC. As protein: CASSETSGGTSSYNEQFF.

The rearrangement joins TRBV18 to TRBJ2-2; 7 bases match TRBD1. This CDR3 has 15 residues. The V gene's germline CDR1 is KGHSH and CDR2 LQKENI. V gave up 2 bases and J gave up 4 bases; unmatched junction bases: 4. In DNA form, the CDR3 reads TGTGCCAGCTCACCAAGAGGGGGCATCACCGGGGAGCTGTTTTTT. Translated, it gives CASSPRGGITGELFF.

The V and J genes are TRBV5-1 and TRBJ2-7; D not resolved. The CDR3 contains 14 residues. The V end was cut by 0 bases, the J end by 5 bases, with 12 bases between. CDR1 is SGHRS, CDR2 YFSETQ, per germline. In DNA form, the CDR3 reads TGCGCCAGCAGCTTGGCGCGGTGGGCCCACGAGCAGTACTTC. This sequence encodes CASSLARWAHEQYF.

This chain connects TRBV2 to TRBJ1-5; D is unclear. The germline CDR1 and CDR2 sequences are SNHLY and FYNNEI. V was cut by 5 bases and J by 3 bases, with 8 bases left in between. This CDR3 spans 13 amino acids. Here the CDR3 reads CASSYATNQPQHF. In nucleotides, the CDR3 is TGTGCCAGCAGTTATGCCACCAATCAGCCCCAGCATTTT.

The rearrangement uses TRBV3-1 (or the pseudogene TRBV3-2) and TRBJ2-2; unclear D gene. Germline CDR1 LGHDT, CDR2 YNNKEL (reference sequence). Trimming shortened V by 0 bases and J by 4 bases, and 9 bases separated the two germline ends. The length of the CDR3 is 15 residues. The CDR3 here is CASSQDLIGTGELFF. CDR3 in DNA: TGTGCCAGCAGCCAAGATTTGATAGGCACCGGGGAGCTGTTTTTT.

This clone was detected a few times. The chain recombines TRBV5-1 with TRBJ2-7; D gene unclear. This CDR3 is built from 11 residues. V was pared by 1 base and J by 8 bases, with 7 bases between. Germline lookup yields CDR1 SGHRS and CDR2 YFSETQ. DNA of the CDR3: TGCGCCAGCAGCTTGCTAGGGAAGCAGTACTTC. It codes for CASSLLGKQYF.